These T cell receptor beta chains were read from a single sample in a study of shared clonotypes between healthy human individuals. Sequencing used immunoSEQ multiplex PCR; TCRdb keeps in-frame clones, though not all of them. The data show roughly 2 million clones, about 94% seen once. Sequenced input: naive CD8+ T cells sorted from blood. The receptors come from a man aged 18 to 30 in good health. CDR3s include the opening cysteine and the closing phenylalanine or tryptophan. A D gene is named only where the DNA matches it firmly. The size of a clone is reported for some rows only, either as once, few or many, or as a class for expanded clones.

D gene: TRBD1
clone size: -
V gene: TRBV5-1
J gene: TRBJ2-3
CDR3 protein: CASSQGQGDTQYF
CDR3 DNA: TGCGCCAGCAGCCAGGGACAGGGAGATACGCAGTATTTT

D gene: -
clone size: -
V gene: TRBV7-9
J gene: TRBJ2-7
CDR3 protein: CASSLQETYEQYF
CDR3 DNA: TGTGCCAGCAGCTTACAAGAAACCTACGAGCAGTACTTC

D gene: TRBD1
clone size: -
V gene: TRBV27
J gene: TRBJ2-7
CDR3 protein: CASSPDRNSYEQYF
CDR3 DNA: TGTGCCAGCAGTCCGGACAGGAACTCCTACGAGCAGTACTTC

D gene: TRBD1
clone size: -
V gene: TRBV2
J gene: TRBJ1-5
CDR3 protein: CASSVPGTGVLYSNQPQHF
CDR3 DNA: TGTGCCAGCAGCGTCCCCGGGACAGGGGTATTGTATAGCAATCAGCCCCAGCATTTT

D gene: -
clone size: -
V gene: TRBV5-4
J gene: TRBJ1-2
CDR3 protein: CASILHSGGLNYGYTF
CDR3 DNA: TGTGCCAGCATACTCCACTCGGGGGGCCTAAACTATGGCTACACCTTC

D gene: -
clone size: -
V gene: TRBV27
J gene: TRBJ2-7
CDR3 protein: CASSPTGPLLLSYEQYF
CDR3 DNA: TGTGCCAGCAGTCCTACTGGACCTCTCCTTTTATCCTACGAGCAGTACTTC

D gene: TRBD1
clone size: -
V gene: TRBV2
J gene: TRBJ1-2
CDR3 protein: CASSTTGGAYGYTF
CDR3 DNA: TGTGCCAGCAGTACGACAGGGGGCGCTTATGGCTACACCTTC

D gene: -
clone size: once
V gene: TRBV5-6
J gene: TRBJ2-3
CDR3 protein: CASSVGGHTDTQYF
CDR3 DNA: TGTGCCAGCAGCGTGGGGGGACATACAGATACGCAGTATTTT

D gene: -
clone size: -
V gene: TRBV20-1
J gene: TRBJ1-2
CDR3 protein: CSLMDALLYTF
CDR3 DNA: TGCAGTTTGATGGACGCCCTCCTCTACACCTTC

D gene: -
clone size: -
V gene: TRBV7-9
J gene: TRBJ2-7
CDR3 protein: CASSHDTGPYEQYF
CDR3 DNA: TGTGCCAGCAGCCACGACACAGGGCCCTACGAGCAGTACTTC

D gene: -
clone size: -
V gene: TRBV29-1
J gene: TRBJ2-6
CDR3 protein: CSVESPAGANVLTF
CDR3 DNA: TGCAGCGTTGAATCCCCCGCAGGGGCCAACGTCCTGACTTTC

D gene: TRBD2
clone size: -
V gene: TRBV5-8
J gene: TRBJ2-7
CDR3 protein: CASSLREGDYEQYF
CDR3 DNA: TGTGCCAGCAGCCTCCGGGAGGGGGACTACGAGCAGTACTTC

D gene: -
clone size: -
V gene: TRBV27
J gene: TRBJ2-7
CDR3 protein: CASSLLSPEGSGYEQYF
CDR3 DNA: TGTGCCAGCAGTTTATTGTCCCCAGAAGGGAGCGGCTACGAGCAGTACTTC

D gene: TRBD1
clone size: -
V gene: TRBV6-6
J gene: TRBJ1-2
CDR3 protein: CASRTDRGDGYTF
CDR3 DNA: TGTGCCAGCAGGACCGACAGGGGAGACGGCTACACCTTC

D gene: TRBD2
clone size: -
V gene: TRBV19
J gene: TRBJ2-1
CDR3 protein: CASSGTSGSNEQFF
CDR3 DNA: TGTGCCAGTAGCGGGACTAGCGGGAGCAATGAGCAGTTCTTC

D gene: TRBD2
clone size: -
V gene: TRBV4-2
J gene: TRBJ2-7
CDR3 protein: CASSRTPGLAGEGGEQYF
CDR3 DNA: TGTGCCAGCAGCCGGACTCCGGGACTAGCGGGAGAGGGTGGGGAGCAGTACTTC

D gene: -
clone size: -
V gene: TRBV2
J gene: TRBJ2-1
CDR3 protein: CASSGGTRGNEQFF
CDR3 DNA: TGTGCCAGCAGTGGGGGGACACGTGGGAATGAGCAGTTCTTC

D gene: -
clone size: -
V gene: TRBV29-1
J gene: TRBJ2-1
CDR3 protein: CSVGRENNEQFF
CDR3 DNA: TGCAGCGTTGGTCGGGAGAACAATGAGCAGTTCTTC

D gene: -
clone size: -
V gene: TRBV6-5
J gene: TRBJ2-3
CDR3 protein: CASSLTGTDTQYF
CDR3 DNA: TGTGCCAGCAGTTTAACAGGCACAGATACGCAGTATTTT

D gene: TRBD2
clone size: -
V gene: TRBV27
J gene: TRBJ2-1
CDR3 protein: CASRLAGGSYNEQFF
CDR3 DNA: TGTGCCAGCAGGCTAGCGGGTGGCTCCTACAATGAGCAGTTCTTC

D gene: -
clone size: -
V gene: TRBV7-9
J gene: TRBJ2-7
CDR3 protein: CASSPTPGGLSSYEQYF
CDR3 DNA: TGTGCCAGCAGCCCAACCCCAGGGGGACTTAGCTCCTACGAGCAGTACTTC

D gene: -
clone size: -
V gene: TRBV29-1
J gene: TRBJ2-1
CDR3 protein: CSVEADPVGNEQFF
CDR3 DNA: TGCAGCGTTGAAGCGGACCCCGTGGGGAATGAGCAGTTCTTC

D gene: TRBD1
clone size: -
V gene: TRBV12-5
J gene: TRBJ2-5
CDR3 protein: CASGLGTGAQETQYF
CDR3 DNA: TGTGCTAGTGGTTTGGGGACAGGGGCACAAGAGACCCAGTACTTC

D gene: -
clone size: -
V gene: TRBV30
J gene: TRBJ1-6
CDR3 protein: CAWRFGENSPPHF
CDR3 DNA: TGTGCCTGGAGGTTCGGGGAGAATTCACCCCCCCACTTT

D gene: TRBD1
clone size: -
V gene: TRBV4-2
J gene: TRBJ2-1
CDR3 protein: CASSQSRDRDEQFF
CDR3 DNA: TGTGCCAGCAGCCAATCTCGGGACAGGGATGAGCAGTTCTTC

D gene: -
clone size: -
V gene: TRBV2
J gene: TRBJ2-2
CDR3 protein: CASSETWLANTGELFF
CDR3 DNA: TGTGCCAGCAGTGAAACCTGGCTAGCTAACACCGGGGAGCTGTTTTTT

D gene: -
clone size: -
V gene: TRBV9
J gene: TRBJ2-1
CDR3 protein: CASSVGDGNEQFF
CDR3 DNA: TGTGCCAGCAGCGTAGGGGATGGCAATGAGCAGTTCTTC

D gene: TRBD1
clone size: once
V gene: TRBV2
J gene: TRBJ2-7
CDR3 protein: CASSVGTGFEQYF
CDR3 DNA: TGTGCCAGCAGTGTAGGGACAGGGTTCGAGCAGTACTTC

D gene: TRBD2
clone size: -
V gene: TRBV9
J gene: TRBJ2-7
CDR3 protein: CASSVTSGMTYEQYF
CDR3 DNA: TGTGCCAGCAGCGTGACTAGCGGGATGACCTACGAGCAGTACTTC

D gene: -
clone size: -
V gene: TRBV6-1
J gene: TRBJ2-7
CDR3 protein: CASRITATSSYEQYF
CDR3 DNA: TGTGCCAGCAGGATTACGGCCACCAGCTCCTACGAGCAGTACTTC

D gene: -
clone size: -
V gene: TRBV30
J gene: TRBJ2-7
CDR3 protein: CAWSVTGYSYEQYF
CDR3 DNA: TGTGCCTGGAGTGTAACTGGGTACTCCTACGAGCAGTACTTC

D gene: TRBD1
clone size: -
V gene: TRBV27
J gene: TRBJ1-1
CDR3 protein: CASTITGAGGEAFF
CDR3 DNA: TGTGCCAGCACCATTACAGGGGCAGGGGGTGAAGCTTTCTTT

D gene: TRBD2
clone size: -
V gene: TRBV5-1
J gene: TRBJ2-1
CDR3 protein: CASSLGLAPLNEQFF
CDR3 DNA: TGCGCCAGCAGCCTGGGACTAGCACCTCTCAATGAGCAGTTCTTC

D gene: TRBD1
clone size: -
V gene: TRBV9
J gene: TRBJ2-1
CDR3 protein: CASSSQPGTGDYNEQFF
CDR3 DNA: TGTGCCAGCAGCTCCCAGCCCGGGACAGGGGACTACAATGAGCAGTTCTTC

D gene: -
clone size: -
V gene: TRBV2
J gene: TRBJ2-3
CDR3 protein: CASSEGPGGRVTDTQYF
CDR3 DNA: TGTGCCAGCAGTGAAGGGCCGGGCGGACGTGTCACAGATACGCAGTATTTT

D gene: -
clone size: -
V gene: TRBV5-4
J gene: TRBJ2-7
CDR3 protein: CASSTTGSYEQYF
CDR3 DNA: TGTGCCAGCAGCACGACAGGTTCCTACGAGCAGTACTTC

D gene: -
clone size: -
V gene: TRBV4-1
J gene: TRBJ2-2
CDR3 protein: CASSHLPTGNTGELFF
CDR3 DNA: TGCGCCAGCAGCCACCTACCGACAGGGAACACCGGGGAGCTGTTTTTT

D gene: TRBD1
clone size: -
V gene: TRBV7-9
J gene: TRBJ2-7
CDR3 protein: CASSLPLVGQGDYEQYF
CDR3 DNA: TGTGCCAGCAGCTTGCCGTTAGTGGGACAGGGGGACTACGAGCAGTACTTC

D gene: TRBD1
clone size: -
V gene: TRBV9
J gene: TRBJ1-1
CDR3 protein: CASSVGDPGQVNTEAFF
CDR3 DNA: TGTGCCAGCAGCGTAGGGGACCCGGGACAGGTGAACACTGAAGCTTTCTTT

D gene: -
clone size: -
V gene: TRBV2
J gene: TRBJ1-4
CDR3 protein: CASSEPHPGAVGEKLFF
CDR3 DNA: TGTGCCAGCAGTGAACCCCATCCGGGGGCAGTGGGTGAAAAACTGTTTTTT

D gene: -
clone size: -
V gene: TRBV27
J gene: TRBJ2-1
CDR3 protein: CASSSRSSYNEQFF
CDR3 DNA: TGTGCCAGCAGTTCGCGGAGCTCCTACAATGAGCAGTTCTTC

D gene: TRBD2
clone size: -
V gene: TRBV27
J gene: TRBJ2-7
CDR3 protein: CASSLGTSSNEQYF
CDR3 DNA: TGTGCCAGCAGTCTTGGGACTAGCTCGAACGAGCAGTACTTC

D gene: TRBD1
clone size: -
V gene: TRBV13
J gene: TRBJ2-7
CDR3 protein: CASSSRQGLAYEQYF
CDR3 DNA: TGTGCCAGCAGCTCCCGACAGGGATTGGCCTACGAGCAGTACTTC

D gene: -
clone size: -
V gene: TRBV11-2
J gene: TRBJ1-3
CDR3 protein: CASTPASGNTIYF
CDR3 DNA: TGTGCCAGCACCCCCGCCTCTGGAAACACCATATATTTT

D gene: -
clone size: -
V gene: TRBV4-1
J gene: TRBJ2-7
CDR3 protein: CASSQGLVNYEQYF
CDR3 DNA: TGCGCCAGCAGCCAAGGACTAGTAAACTACGAGCAGTACTTC

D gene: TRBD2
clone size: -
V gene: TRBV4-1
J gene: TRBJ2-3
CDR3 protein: CASSQEMTSGRRTDTQYF
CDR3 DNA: TGCGCCAGCAGCCAAGAAATGACTAGCGGGAGGAGGACAGATACGCAGTATTTT

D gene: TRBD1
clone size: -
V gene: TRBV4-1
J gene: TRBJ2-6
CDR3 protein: CASSPGQGSGANVLTF
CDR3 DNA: TGCGCCAGCAGCCCGGGACAGGGGTCTGGGGCCAACGTCCTGACTTTC

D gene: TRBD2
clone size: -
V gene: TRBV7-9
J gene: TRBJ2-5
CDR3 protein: CASSDLAGPQETQYF
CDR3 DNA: TGTGCCAGCAGCGATTTAGCGGGCCCCCAAGAGACCCAGTACTTC

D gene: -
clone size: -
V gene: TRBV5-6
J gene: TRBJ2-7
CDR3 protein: CASSPEGNAYEQYF
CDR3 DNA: TGTGCCAGCAGCCCGGAGGGCAATGCGTACGAGCAGTACTTC

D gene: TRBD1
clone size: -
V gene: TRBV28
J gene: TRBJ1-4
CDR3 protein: CASSFRLGQGQKLFF
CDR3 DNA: TGTGCCAGCAGCTTCAGACTTGGACAGGGTCAAAAACTGTTTTTT

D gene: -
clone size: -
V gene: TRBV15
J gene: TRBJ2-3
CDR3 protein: CATSRELAVITDTQYF
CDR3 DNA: TGTGCCACCAGCAGAGAATTAGCGGTGATCACAGATACGCAGTATTTT

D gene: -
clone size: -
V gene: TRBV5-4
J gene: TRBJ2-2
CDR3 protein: CASSSEVRELFF
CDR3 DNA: TGTGCCAGCAGCTCCGAGGTAAGGGAGCTGTTTTTT

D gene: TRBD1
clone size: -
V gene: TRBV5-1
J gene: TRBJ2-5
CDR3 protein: CASSLGIPGQEETQYF
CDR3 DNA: TGCGCCAGCAGCTTGGGAATCCCGGGACAGGAAGAGACCCAGTACTTC

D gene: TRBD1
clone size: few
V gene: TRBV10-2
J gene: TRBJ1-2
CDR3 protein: CASSGDRRHGYTF
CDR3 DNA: TGCGCCAGCAGTGGGGACAGGAGGCATGGCTACACCTTC

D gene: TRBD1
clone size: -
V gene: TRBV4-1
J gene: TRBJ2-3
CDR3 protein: CASSQEFTGGGTDTQYF
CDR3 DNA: TGCGCCAGCAGCCAAGAGTTCACAGGGGGAGGCACAGATACGCAGTATTTT

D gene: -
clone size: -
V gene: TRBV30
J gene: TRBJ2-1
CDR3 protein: CAWDTQEISYNEQFF
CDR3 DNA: TGTGCCTGGGATACTCAGGAGATCTCCTACAATGAGCAGTTCTTC

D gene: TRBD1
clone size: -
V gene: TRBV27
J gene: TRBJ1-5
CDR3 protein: CASSTTGANQPQHF
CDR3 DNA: TGTGCCAGCAGTACGACAGGGGCCAATCAGCCCCAGCATTTT